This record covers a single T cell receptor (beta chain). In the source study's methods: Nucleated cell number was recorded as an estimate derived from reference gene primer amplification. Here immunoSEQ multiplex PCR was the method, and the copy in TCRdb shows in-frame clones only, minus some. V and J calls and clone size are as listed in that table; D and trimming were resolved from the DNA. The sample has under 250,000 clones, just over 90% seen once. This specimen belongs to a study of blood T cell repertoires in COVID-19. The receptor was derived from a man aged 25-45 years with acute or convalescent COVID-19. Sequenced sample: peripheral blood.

DNA for the CDR3: TGTGCCAGCAGTTTCTCGACAGGGATCACAGATACGCAGTATTTT. It specifies CASSFSTGITDTQYF. This chain connects TRBV27 to TRBJ2-3; 7 bases agree with TRBD1. After removal of 3 bases from V and 2 bases from J, the junction contained 5 bases not matched to a gene. The germline V gene encodes CDR1 MNHEY and CDR2 SMNVEV (reference sequence). CDR3 length equals 15 residues.